These 8 T cell receptor beta chains originate from one sample sequenced in a study of shared clonotypes between healthy human individuals. This table comes from immunoSEQ multiplex PCR, and its TCRdb copy is limited to in-frame clones, with some not included. The repertoire consists of roughly 1.4 million clones, with approximately 98.5% occurring once and the leading ten covering roughly 0.35%. Sequencing was carried out using naive CD4+ T cells sorted from blood. As to subset: CD45RA+ positively selected. The source of these receptors is a man aged 30-40 years in good health.

This clone is a singleton in its sample. The J gene is TRBJ1-2, the V gene TRBV19, with 8 nucleotides matching TRBD1. V trimming: 6 bases; J trimming: 8 bases; junction bases outside the gene matches: 5. The CDR3 is 12 residues long. Looked up from germline, CDR1 is LNHDA and CDR2 is SQIVND (reference sequence). This chain's CDR3 is CASRTGAGGYTF. The CDR3 DNA is TGTGCCAGTAGGACAGGGGCGGGAGGCTACACCTTC.

The chain joins TRBV5-4 to TRBJ2-7; 11 nucleotides match TRBD2. J gave up 0 bases and V 4 bases, and 3 bases lay outside the gene matches. The CDR3 runs 15 residues. Germline V gives CDR1 SGHNT, CDR2 YYREEE (reference sequence). The CDR3 sequence is CASSDTSGSSYEQYF. CDR3 nucleotides: TGTGCCAGCAGCGATACTAGCGGGAGCTCCTACGAGCAGTACTTC.

The chain has TRBV6-5 and TRBJ2-1, with 10 bases matching TRBD1. Germline V CDR1 and CDR2: MNHEY, SVGAGI. V dropped 1 base and J dropped 8; count of bases not matched to a gene: 5. This CDR3 has 15 amino acids. DNA of the CDR3: TGTGCCAGCAGTTACTACACGACAGGGGGCGATGAGCAGTTCTTC. Translated: CASSYYTTGGDEQFF.

The chain carries TRBV5-4 and TRBJ2-1; 12 bases agree with TRBD2. Germline V lookup: CDR1 SGHNT, CDR2 YYREEE (reference sequence). The J segment lost 1 base and the V segment lost 0 bases, leaving 2 bases of the junction unmatched. This CDR3 is built from 17 residues. The CDR3 bases are TGTGCCAGCAGCTTGGCTAGCGGGAGGGATTCCTACAATGAGCAGTTCTTC. This encodes CASSLASGRDSYNEQFF.

The chain couples TRBV5-5 to TRBJ2-5; D is uncertain. Germline V gene data show CDR1 as SGHKS and CDR2 as YYEKEE (reference sequence). The CDR3 contains 12 residues. Trimming shortened V by 2 bases and J by 5 bases, and 7 bases separated the two germline ends. DNA for the CDR3: TGTGCCAGCAGCTTTTCTTCGGAGACCCAGTACTTC. It translates to CASSFSSETQYF.

This chain's CDR3 is CAWSTAGPTEAFF. The CDR3 bases are TGTGCCTGGAGCACTGCGGGACCCACTGAAGCTTTCTTT. The gene calls are TRBV30 and TRBJ1-1, with D tentatively TRBD1 (5 bases). Between the trimmed V and J ends, which lost 3 bases and 4 bases, there was a span of 12 bases. This CDR3 comprises 13 residues. The germline V gene has CDR1 GTSNPN and CDR2 SVGIG (reference sequence).

This sequence joins TRBV29-1 and TRBJ1-5; 9 bases are shared with TRBD1. The CDR3 spans 14 residues. Germline-derived CDR1 and CDR2 are SQVTM and ANQGSEA. Unmatched junction bases numbered 7, after V lost 7 bases and J lost 3 bases. CDR3 DNA sequence: TGCAGCGCCACTACAGGGGGCCCCAATCAGCCCCAGCATTTT. This encodes CSATTGGPNQPQHF. The complete variable domain, with remaining parts taken from reference TRBV29-1 and TRBJ1-5, reads SAVISQKPSRDICQRGTSLTIQCQVDSQVTMMFWYRQQPGQSLTLIATANQGSEATYESGFVIDKFPISRPNLTFSTLTVSNMSPEDSSIYLCSATTGGPNQPQHFGDGTRLSIL.

The chain links TRBV19 to TRBJ1-5; perhaps TRBD1 as D (6 bases). Germline V CDR1 and CDR2: LNHDA, SQIVND (reference sequence). The CDR3 is 15 residues long. Trimming removed 10 bases from V and 1 base from J, with 17 bases in between. Written as DNA, the CDR3 is TGTGCCACCCGGACAGACCCTTTGAGCAATCAGCCCCAGCATTTT. Amino acid sequence: CATRTDPLSNQPQHF. The variable domain in full, with the rest retrieved from reference TRBV19 and TRBJ1-5, is DGGITQSPKYLFRKEGQNVTLSCEQNLNHDAMYWYRQDPGQGLRLIYYSQIVNDFQKGDIAEGYSVSREKKESFPLTVTSAQKNPTAFYLCATRTDPLSNQPQHFGDGTRLSIL.